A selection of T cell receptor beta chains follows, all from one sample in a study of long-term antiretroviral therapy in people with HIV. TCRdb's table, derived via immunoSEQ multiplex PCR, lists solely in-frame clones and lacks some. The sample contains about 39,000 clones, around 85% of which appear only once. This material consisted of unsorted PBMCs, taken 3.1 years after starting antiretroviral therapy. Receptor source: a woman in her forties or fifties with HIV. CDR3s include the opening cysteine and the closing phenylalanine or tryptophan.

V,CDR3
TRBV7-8,CASSLSDFNEKLFF
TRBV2,CASSDGRRGQPQHF
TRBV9,CASSVVGGGNTEAFF
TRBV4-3,CASSQEAVAGRNSPLHF
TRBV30,CAWNPSWGYTF
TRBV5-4,CASSPGTGRPDTQYF
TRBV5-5,CADRGLNTEAFF
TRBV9,CASTRDGGRTNEKLFF
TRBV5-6,CASSLIKGEKLFF
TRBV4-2,CASSQVGLGGGGETQYF
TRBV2,CASNANSDSYGYTF
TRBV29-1,CSVEDFGTVVTYGYTF
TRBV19,CASSIGSQGSAEPQHF
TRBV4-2,CASSQATVTGGFTEAFF
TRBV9,CASSVEGTDNTIYF
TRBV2,CASSENSGERGQPQHF
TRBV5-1,CASSLGSARLIYEQYF
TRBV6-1,CASSPVQGSNTEAFF
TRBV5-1,CASSLTAGQETQYF
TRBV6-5,CASSLGTNTGELFF
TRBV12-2,CASRFRLAEQYF
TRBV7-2,CASSFPQGARGYTF
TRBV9,CASSVLRVADTQYF
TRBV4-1,CASSQEDKITTGGQYEQYF
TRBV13,CASSLGPPSAGADTQYF
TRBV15,CATSREAGSANYGYTF
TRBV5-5,CASSPNTWTEGGYTF
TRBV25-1,CASSESGTEAFF
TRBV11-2,CASSLKRQLYEQYF
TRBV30,CAWSSNLNTEAFF
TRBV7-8,CASSLTDLAYEQYF
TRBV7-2,CASSFDRPYEQYF
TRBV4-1,CASSQVAMVDYNSPLHF
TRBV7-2,CASSSLTGLTPLHF
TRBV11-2,CASSYGGRGSYEQYF
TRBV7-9,CASGETGPTDTQYF
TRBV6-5,CATGRDNLNNSPLHF
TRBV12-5,CASGSDRDYGYTF
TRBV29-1,CSVRKQDSYEQYF
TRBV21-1,CASSKGTGYNSPLHF
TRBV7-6,CASSPGSGQWNTEAFF
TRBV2,CASSEGPRRTDTQYF